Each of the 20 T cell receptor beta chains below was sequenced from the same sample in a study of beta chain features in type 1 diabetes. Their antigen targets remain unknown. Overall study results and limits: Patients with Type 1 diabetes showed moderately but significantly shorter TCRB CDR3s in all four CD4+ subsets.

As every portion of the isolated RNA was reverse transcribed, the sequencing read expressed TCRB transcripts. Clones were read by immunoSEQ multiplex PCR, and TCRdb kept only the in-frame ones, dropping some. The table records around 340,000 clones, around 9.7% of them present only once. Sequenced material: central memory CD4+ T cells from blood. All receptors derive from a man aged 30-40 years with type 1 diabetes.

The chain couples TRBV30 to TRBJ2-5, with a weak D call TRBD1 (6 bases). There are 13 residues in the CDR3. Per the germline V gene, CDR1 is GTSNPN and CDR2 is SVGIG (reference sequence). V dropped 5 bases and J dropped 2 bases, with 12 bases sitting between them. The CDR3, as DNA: TGTGCCTGGCAAGGACAGATACAAGAGACCCAGTACTTC. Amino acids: CAWQGQIQETQYF.

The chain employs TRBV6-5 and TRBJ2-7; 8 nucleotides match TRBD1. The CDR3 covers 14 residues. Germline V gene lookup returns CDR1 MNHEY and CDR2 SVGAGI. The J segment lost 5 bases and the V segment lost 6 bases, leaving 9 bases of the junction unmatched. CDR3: CASRVNRGRNEQYF. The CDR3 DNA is TGTGCCAGCAGGGTGAACAGGGGGAGGAACGAGCAGTACTTC.

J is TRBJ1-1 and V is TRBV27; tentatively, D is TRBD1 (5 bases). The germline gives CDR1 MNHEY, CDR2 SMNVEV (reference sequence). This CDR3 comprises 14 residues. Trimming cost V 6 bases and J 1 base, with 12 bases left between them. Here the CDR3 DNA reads TGTGCCAGCAGCCGTCCCGACAGGAACACTGAAGCTTTCTTT. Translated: CASSRPDRNTEAFF.

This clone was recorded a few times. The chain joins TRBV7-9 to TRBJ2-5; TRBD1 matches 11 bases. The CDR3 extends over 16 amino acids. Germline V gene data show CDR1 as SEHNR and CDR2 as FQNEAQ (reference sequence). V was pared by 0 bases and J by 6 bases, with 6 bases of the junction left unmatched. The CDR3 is CASSLAGQGDAQTQYF. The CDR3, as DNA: TGTGCCAGCAGCTTAGCGGGACAGGGGGATGCGCAGACCCAGTACTTC.

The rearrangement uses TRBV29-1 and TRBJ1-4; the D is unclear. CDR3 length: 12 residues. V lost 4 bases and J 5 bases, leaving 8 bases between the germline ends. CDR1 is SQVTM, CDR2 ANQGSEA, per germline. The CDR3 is CSVVSMNEKLFF. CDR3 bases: TGCAGCGTTGTGTCCATGAATGAAAAACTGTTTTTT.

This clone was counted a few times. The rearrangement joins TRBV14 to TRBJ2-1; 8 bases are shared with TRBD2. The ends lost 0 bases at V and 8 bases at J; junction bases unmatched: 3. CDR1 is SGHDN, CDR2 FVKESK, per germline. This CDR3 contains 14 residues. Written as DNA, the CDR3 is TGTGCCAGCAGCCAAGATCTGACTAGCGATGAGCAGTTCTTC. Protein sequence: CASSQDLTSDEQFF. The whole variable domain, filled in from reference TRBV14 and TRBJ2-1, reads EAGVTQFPSHSVIEKGQTVTLRCDPISGHDNLYWYRRVMGKEIKFLLHFVKESKQDESGMPNNRFLAERTGGTYSTLKVQPAELEDSGVYFCASSQDLTSDEQFFGPGTRLTVL.

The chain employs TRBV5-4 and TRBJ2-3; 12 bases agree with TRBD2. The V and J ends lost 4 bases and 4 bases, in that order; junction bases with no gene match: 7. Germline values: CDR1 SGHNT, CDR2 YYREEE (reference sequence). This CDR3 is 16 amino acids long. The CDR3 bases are TGTGCCAGCAGCCCGCTAGCGGGGGGGCCCCCAGATACGCAGTATTTT. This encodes CASSPLAGGPPDTQYF.

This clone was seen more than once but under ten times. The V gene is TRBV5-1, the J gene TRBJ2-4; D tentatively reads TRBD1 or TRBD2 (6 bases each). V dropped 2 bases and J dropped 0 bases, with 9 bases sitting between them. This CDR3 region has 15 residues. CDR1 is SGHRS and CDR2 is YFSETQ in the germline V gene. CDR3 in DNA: TGCGCCAGCAGCTTAGAGGGGGGAGCCAAAAACATTCAGTACTTC. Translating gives CASSLEGGAKNIQYF.

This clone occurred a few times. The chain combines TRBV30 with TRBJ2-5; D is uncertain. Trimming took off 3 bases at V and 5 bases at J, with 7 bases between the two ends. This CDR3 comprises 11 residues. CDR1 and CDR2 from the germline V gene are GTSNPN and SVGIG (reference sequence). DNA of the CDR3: TGTGCCTGGAGGATATGGGAGACCCAGTACTTC. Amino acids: CAWRIWETQYF.

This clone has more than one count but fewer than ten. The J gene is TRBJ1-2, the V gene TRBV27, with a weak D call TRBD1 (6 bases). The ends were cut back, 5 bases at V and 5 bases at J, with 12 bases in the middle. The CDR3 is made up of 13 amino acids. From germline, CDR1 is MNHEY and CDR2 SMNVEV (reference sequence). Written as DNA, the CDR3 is TGTGCCAGCAGTCCCCAGGGGCTGTATGGCTACACCTTC. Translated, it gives CASSPQGLYGYTF.

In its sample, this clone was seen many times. CDR3 sequence: CASSLVGVNEQFF. The CDR3 coding sequence is TGTGCCAGCAGCTTAGTGGGGGTTAATGAGCAGTTCTTC. J is TRBJ2-1 and V is TRBV7-2; D possibly matches TRBD1 or TRBD2 (5 bases each). V was trimmed by 1 base and J by 7 bases, leaving 8 bases between them. The CDR3 sequence is 13 residues long. Germline CDR1 SGHTA, CDR2 FQGNSA.

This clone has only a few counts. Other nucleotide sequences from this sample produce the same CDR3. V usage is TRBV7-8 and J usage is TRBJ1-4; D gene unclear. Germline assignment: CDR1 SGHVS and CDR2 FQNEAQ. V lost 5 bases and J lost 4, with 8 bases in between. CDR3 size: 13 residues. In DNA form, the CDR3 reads TGTGCCAGCAGCCTAGGCCGTAATGAAAAACTGTTTTTT. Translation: CASSLGRNEKLFF.

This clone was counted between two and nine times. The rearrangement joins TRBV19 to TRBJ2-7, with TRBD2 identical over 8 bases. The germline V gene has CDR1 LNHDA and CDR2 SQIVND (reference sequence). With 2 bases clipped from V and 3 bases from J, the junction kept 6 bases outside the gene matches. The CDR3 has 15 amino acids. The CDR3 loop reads CASSIQLAVIYEQYF. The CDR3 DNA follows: TGTGCCAGTAGTATACAACTAGCGGTGATCTACGAGCAGTACTTC.

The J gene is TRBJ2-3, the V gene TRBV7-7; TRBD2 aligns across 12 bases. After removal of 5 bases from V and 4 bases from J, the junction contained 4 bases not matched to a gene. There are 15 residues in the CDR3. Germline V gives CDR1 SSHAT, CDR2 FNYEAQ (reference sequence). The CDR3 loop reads CASSPLAGGPDTQYF. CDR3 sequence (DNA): TGTGCCAGCAGCCCTCTAGCGGGGGGGCCAGATACGCAGTATTTT.

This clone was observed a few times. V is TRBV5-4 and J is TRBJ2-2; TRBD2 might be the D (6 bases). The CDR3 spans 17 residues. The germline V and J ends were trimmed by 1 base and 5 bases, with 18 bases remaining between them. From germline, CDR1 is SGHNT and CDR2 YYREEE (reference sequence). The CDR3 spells CASSLTRGDPETGELFF. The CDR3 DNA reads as TGTGCCAGCAGCTTGACGCGGGGAGATCCCGAGACCGGGGAGCTGTTTTTT. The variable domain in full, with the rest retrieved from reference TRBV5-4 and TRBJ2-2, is ETGVTQSPTHLIKTRGQQVTLRCSSQSGHNTVSWYQQALGQGPQFIFQYYREEENGRGNFPPRFSGLQFPNYSSELNVNALELDDSALYLCASSLTRGDPETGELFFGEGSRLTVL.

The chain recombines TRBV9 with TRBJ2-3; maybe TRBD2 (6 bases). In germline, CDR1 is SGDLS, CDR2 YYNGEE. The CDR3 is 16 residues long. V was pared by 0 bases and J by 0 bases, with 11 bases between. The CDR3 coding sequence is TGTGCCAGCAGCGTAGCAGGGACTCTTAGCACAGATACGCAGTATTTT. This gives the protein CASSVAGTLSTDTQYF.

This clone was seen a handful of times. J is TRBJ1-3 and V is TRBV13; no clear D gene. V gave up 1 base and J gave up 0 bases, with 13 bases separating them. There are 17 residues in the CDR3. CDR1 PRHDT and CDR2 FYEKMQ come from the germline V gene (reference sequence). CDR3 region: CASSLEFAVDSGNTIYF. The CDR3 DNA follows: TGTGCCAGCAGCTTAGAATTTGCCGTGGACTCTGGAAACACCATATATTTT.

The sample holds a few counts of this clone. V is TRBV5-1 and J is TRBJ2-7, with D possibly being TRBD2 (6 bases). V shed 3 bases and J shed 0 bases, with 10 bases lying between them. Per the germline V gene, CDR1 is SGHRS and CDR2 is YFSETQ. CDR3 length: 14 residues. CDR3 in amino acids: CASSYVGSSYEQYF. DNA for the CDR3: TGCGCCAGCAGCTACGTCGGGAGCTCCTACGAGCAGTACTTC.

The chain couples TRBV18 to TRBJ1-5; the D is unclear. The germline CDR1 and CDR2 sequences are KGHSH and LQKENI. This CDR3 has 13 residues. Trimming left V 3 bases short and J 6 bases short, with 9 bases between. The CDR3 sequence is CASSPDLFQPQHF. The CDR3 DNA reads TGTGCCAGCTCACCGGACCTATTTCAGCCCCAGCATTTT.

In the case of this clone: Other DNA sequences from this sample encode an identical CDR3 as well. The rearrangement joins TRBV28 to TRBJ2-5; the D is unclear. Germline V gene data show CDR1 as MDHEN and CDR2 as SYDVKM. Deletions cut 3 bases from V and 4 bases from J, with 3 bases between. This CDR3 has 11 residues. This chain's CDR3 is CASSFRETQYF. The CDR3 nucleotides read TGTGCCAGCAGTTTTAGAGAGACCCAGTACTTC.